Shown below are 10 T cell receptor beta chains from a single sample sequenced in a study of CD8+ T cells in alopecia areata. RNA extraction and reverse transcription yielded cDNA as sequencing template. The data were produced by immunoSEQ multiplex PCR, yet TCRdb's version contains in-frame clones alone and is incomplete. Seen here are more than 95,000 clones, about 46% observed once, and the top ten hold about 10%. Sequences were obtained from NKG2D-low CD8+ T cells sorted from blood. These receptors were obtained from a human donor with alopecia areata.

This clone has only a few counts. CDR3 nucleotide sequence: TGCAGCGTTGTCCCGGCGGGGAGCTACGAGCAGTACTTC. This sequence encodes CSVVPAGSYEQYF. The V gene is TRBV29-1, the J gene TRBJ2-7; weak D call: TRBD2 (6 bases). The CDR3 runs 13 residues. Trimming shortened V by 4 bases and J by 3 bases, and 13 bases separated the two germline ends. Germline V gene lookup returns CDR1 SQVTM and CDR2 ANQGSEA.

This clone was observed a handful of times. The V and J genes are TRBV5-6 and TRBJ2-3; 10 positions agree with TRBD2. There are 14 residues in the CDR3. Germline values: CDR1 SGHDT, CDR2 YYEEEE. The V gene end was trimmed by 5 bases and the J gene end by 4 bases; junction bases not matched to a gene: 4. The DNA of the CDR3 is TGTGCCAGCAGTTTTGGACTAGCGGCAGATACGCAGTATTTT. Residues: CASSFGLAADTQYF. Together with reference TRBV5-6 and TRBJ2-3, the CDR3 gives the full variable domain: DAGVTQSPTHLIKTRGQQVTLRCSPKSGHDTVSWYQQALGQGPQFIFQYYEEEERQRGNFPDRFSGHQFPNYSSELNVNALLLGDSALYLCASSFGLAADTQYFGPGTRLTVL.

This clone has a handful of counts. The gene calls are TRBV29-1 and TRBJ2-3; TRBD1 matches 7 bases. The germline V gene encodes CDR1 SQVTM and CDR2 ANQGSEA. V lost 1 base, J lost 3 bases, and 7 bases stayed unmatched. This CDR3 is built from 15 residues. Written as DNA, the CDR3 is TGCAGCGTTGAAGGGGGACAGCCTATTACAGATACGCAGTATTTT. This sequence encodes CSVEGGQPITDTQYF.

The chain couples TRBV29-1 to TRBJ2-5, with a tentative D call TRBD1 (5 bases). Per germline, CDR1 SQVTM and CDR2 ANQGSEA. The CDR3 contains 13 residues. V was trimmed by 1 base and J by 5 bases, leaving 11 bases between them. The CDR3 sequence is CSVEGRAFETQYF. For the CDR3, the DNA is TGCAGCGTTGAAGGCAGGGCTTTCGAGACCCAGTACTTC. Combining the CDR3 with reference TRBV29-1 and TRBJ2-5 gives the whole variable domain SAVISQKPSRDICQRGTSLTIQCQVDSQVTMMFWYRQQPGQSLTLIATANQGSEATYESGFVIDKFPISRPNLTFSTLTVSNMSPEDSSIYLCSVEGRAFETQYFGPGTRLLVL.

This rearrangement joins TRBV27 to TRBJ1-5; no reliable D call. This CDR3 is 13 amino acids long. The germline V gene encodes CDR1 MNHEY and CDR2 SMNVEV (reference sequence). V was pared by 3 bases and J by 6 bases, with 9 bases between. As DNA, the CDR3 is TGTGCCAGCAGTTTGAGGGCCGGTCAGCCCCAGCATTTT. Protein product: CASSLRAGQPQHF.

The chain joins TRBV29-1 to TRBJ2-1; the D is unclear. Germline loops: CDR1 SQVTM, CDR2 ANQGSEA. This CDR3 has 11 residues. Trimming removed 7 bases from V and 5 bases from J, with 9 bases in between. The CDR3 DNA reads as TGCAGCGACCAGCTCAACAATGAGCAGTTCTTC. Amino acids: CSDQLNNEQFF.

The chain combines TRBV6-4 with TRBJ2-2, with D possibly TRBD2 on 6 matching bases. The CDR3 runs 13 residues. The V gene's germline CDR1 is MRHNA and CDR2 SNTAGT. Trimming removed 6 bases at V and 1 base at J, with 6 bases between. The CDR3 region is CASSGGNTGELFF. The CDR3 region has the DNA TGTGCCAGCAGCGGGGGGAACACCGGGGAGCTGTTTTTT.

The chain employs TRBV25-1 and TRBJ1-5; D not resolved. V lost 5 bases and J lost 6, with 8 bases in between. The CDR3 runs 12 residues. In germline, CDR1 is MGHDK, CDR2 SYGVNS. The CDR3 coding sequence is TGTGCCAGCAGTAGGGCGGGTCAGCCCCAGCATTTT. This codes for CASSRAGQPQHF. Filled out from reference TRBV25-1 and TRBJ1-5, the complete variable domain reads EADIYQTPRYLVIGTGKKITLECSQTMGHDKMYWYQQDPGMELHLIHYSYGVNSTEKGDLSSESTVSRIRTEHFPLTLESARPSHTSQYLCASSRAGQPQHFGDGTRLSIL.

The chain employs TRBV9 and TRBJ2-3; no reliable D call. CDR1 is SGDLS, CDR2 YYNGEE, per germline. V shed 0 bases and J shed 6 bases, with 14 bases lying between them. The CDR3 is 15 amino acids. Written as DNA, the CDR3 is TGTGCCAGCAGCGTAGCTCGGATAGATGGCGATACGCAGTATTTT. It is translated as CASSVARIDGDTQYF.

This clone was recorded a few times. V usage is TRBV5-1 and J usage is TRBJ2-5; D might be TRBD1 (7 bases). The CDR3 contains 17 residues. CDR1 is SGHRS and CDR2 is YFSETQ in the germline V gene. Deletions cut 0 bases from V and 2 bases from J, with 17 bases between. The CDR3 DNA sequence: TGCGCCAGCAGCTTGGGTTCCAGGGGGGTTTGGCAAGAGACCCAGTACTTC. Amino acids: CASSLGSRGVWQETQYF.